A single sample is the source of the 2 T cell receptor beta chains below, sequenced in a study of blood T cell repertoires in COVID-19. The table came from immunoSEQ multiplex PCR; TCRdb's copy has only in-frame clones and leaves some out. The profile covers 80,000 to 100,000 clones, with about four fifths appearing a single time and approximately 25% taken by the ten largest. The sample consisted of peripheral blood. All receptors derive from a man aged 65 to 85 with acute or convalescent COVID-19.

The CDR3 region is CASSPMSGGTYEQYF. The CDR3 DNA reads as TGTGCCAGCTCACCAATGAGCGGGGGAACCTACGAGCAGTACTTC. This chain joins TRBV18 and TRBJ2-7; TRBD2 agrees at 8 bases. V shed 2 bases, J shed 2 bases, and the junction held 5 bases outside the gene matches. CDR1 KGHSH and CDR2 LQKENI come from the germline V gene. This CDR3 contains 15 residues.

This chain connects TRBV15 to TRBJ2-3, with a weak D call TRBD1 (7 bases). The CDR3 extends over 14 amino acids. Germline values: CDR1 LNHNV, CDR2 YYDKDF (reference sequence). V was clipped by 2 bases and J by 4 bases, with 10 bases between them. CDR3 amino acids: CATSRQGGPDTQYF. In DNA, the CDR3 is TGTGCCACCAGCAGACAGGGGGGTCCAGATACGCAGTATTTT. Looking up the rest from reference TRBV15 and TRBJ2-3 gives the full variable domain: DAMVIQNPRYQVTQFGKPVTLSCSQTLNHNVMYWYQQKSSQAPKLLFHYYDKDFNNEADTPDNFQSRRPNTSFCFLDIRSPGLGDTAMYLCATSRQGGPDTQYFGPGTRLTVL.